This T cell receptor (beta chain) was captured by sequencing in a study of a mutant IDH1 vaccine in newly diagnosed glioma. The time point: week 47, end of study. The investigators gave 300 ug of mutant IDH1 20-mer peptide in each vaccine dose, together with topical imiquimod. Trimming stripped 3 bases from V and 10 bases from J, with 10 bases between. Germline-derived CDR1 and CDR2 are LNHNV and YYDKDF (reference sequence). CDR3 length: 12 amino acids. As to this clone: Antigen unknown.

TCRdb keeps only in-frame clones here, not all; method: immunoSEQ multiplex PCR. There are 13,000 or so clones in the sample; roughly 72% occur only once, and less than 4.5% lies in the top ten. The source material was PBMCs, sampled from a glioma patient whose treatment included an IDH1 peptide vaccine. The chain carries TRBV15 and TRBJ2-1; D not certain. This sequence was found in a woman in her thirties or forties with glioma. The CDR3 region is CATSSFLTEQFF. The CDR3 region has the DNA TGTGCCACCAGCAGTTTTTTGACCGAGCAGTTCTTC.